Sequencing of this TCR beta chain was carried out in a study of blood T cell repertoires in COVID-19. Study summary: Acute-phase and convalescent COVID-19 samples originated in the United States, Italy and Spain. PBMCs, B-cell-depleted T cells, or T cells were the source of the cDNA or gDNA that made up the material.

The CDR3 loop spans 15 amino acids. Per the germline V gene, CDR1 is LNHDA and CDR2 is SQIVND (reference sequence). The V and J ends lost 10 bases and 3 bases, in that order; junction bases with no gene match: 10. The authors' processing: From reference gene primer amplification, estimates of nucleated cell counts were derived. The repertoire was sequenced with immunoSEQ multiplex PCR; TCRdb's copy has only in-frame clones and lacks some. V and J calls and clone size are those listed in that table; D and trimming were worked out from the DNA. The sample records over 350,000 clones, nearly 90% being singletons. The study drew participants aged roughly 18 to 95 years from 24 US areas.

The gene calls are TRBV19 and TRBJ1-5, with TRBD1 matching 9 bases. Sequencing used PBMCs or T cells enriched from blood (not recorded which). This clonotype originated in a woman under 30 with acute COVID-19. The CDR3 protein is CATTGGAGDNQPQHF. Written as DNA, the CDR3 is TGTGCCACCACAGGGGGCGCGGGCGACAATCAGCCCCAGCATTTT.